A single sample gave rise to the 8 T cell receptor beta chains below, sequenced in a study of blood T cell repertoires in COVID-19. TCRdb's table, derived via immunoSEQ multiplex PCR, lists solely in-frame clones and lacks some. The table shows about 360,000 clones, with more than 70% occurring only once. The specimen sequenced was PBMCs or T cells enriched from blood (not recorded which). These receptors were collected from a man aged 35 to 55 in a cohort exposed to, infected with or recovered from COVID-19 (not recorded which).

The V call is TRBV11-3, the J call TRBJ2-1; 9 bases are a match to TRBD1. This CDR3 region has 16 residues. Trimming at V came to 5 bases and at J to 7 bases, leaving 12 bases not matched to a gene. CDR1 and CDR2 from the germline V gene are SGHNT and YENEEA. CDR3 DNA: TGTGCCAGCAGCCAACACCCAGGGACAGGGAGGAATGAGCAGTTCTTC. This sequence encodes CASSQHPGTGRNEQFF.

V usage is TRBV6-5 and J usage is TRBJ2-7; tentatively, D is TRBD2 (6 bases). The germline V and J ends were trimmed by 6 bases and 6 bases, with 12 bases remaining between them. Per the germline V gene, CDR1 is MNHEY and CDR2 is SVGAGI. The CDR3 covers 12 residues. In DNA form, the CDR3 reads TGTGCCAGCAGCTTTCCCGGGGGCGAGCAGTACTTC. Translated, it gives CASSFPGGEQYF.

The chain combines TRBV7-3 with TRBJ2-3, with 11 bases fitting TRBD2. Trimming cost V 4 bases and J 0 bases; bases outside gene matches: 9. Looked up from germline, CDR1 is SGHTA and CDR2 is FQGTGA. The length of the CDR3 is 18 residues. The DNA for the CDR3 is TGTGCCAGCAGCTCTCAGACTAGCGGGGCCGCTAGCACAGATACGCAGTATTTT. As protein: CASSSQTSGAASTDTQYF.

The chain uses TRBV19 and TRBJ1-6; D call uncertain. CDR3 length: 12 amino acids. Germline-derived CDR1 and CDR2 are LNHDA and SQIVND (reference sequence). V was pared by 5 bases and J by 5 bases, with 4 bases between. CDR3 coding DNA: TGTGCCAGTAGTCTCGATAATTCACCCCTCCACTTT. Its translation is CASSLDNSPLHF. Variable domain in full (rest from reference TRBV19 and TRBJ1-6): DGGITQSPKYLFRKEGQNVTLSCEQNLNHDAMYWYRQDPGQGLRLIYYSQIVNDFQKGDIAEGYSVSREKKESFPLTVTSAQKNPTAFYLCASSLDNSPLHFGNGTRLTVT.

The chain combines TRBV11-2 with TRBJ2-7; the D is unclear. The CDR3 length is 13 residues. The germline CDR1 and CDR2 sequences are SGHAT and FQNNGV. The V end was cut by 1 base, the J end by 2 bases, with 6 bases between. This CDR3 reads CASSLAGPYEQYF. The CDR3 DNA reads as TGTGCCAGCAGCTTAGCCGGTCCCTACGAGCAGTACTTC.

The V and J genes are TRBV11-2 and TRBJ2-7; TRBD2 matches 14 bases. This CDR3 has 15 residues. V shed 5 bases and J 4 bases; nucleotides not matched to a gene: 4. Germline lookup yields CDR1 SGHAT and CDR2 FQNNGV. The CDR3 region is CASSQRLAGGYEQYF. The CDR3 coding sequence is TGTGCCAGCAGCCAACGACTAGCGGGAGGGTACGAGCAGTACTTC. The full variable domain, in which reference TRBV11-2 and TRBJ2-7 provide the parts outside the CDR3, is EAGVAQSPRYKIIEKRQSVAFWCNPISGHATLYWYQQILGQGPKLLIQFQNNGVVDDSQLPKDRFSAERLKGVDSTLKIQPAKLEDSAVYLCASSQRLAGGYEQYFGPGTRLTVT.

J is TRBJ1-5 and V is TRBV5-6, with D perhaps matching TRBD1 (6 bases). The V gene's germline CDR1 is SGHDT and CDR2 YYEEEE. This CDR3 is 12 amino acids long. V lost 5 bases and J lost 14, with 17 bases in between. The chain's CDR3 is CASSFNRAKEHF. The DNA of the CDR3 is TGTGCCAGCAGTTTTAACAGGGCAAAGGAGCATTTT.

The sample holds a few counts of this clone. This chain connects TRBV28 to TRBJ2-7; 9 bases line up with TRBD2. The CDR3 contains 16 residues. Trimming at V came to 6 bases and at J to 3 bases, leaving 12 bases not matched to a gene. CDR1 and CDR2 from the germline V gene are MDHEN and SYDVKM. The CDR3 DNA follows: TGTGCCAGCAGCCCATACGCTAGCGGGGTACTCTACGAGCAGTACTTC. It is translated as CASSPYASGVLYEQYF.